Given below is one TCR beta chain in context. Its antigen is not yet known. The junction and the germline gene differ at one end; a read error may be behind it. The entry originates in a study of shared clonotypes between healthy human individuals (dated by TCRdb to the early 2020s). The study in broad terms: The cohort included a few men and a couple of women between 18 and 49 years of age. For each donor, CD4 naive and CD4 memory were each run on three plates, CD8 naive on two plates, and CD8 memory on one plate. The study deeply sequenced blood TCR repertoires of five healthy adults to estimate repertoire size and the extent of clonotype sharing between individuals. To increase sequencing depth and limit assay-specific biases, TCR repertoire library preparation and sequencing were carried out by different laboratories using diverse techniques. Between about 0.8 and 9 billion PBMCs per donor were obtained by leukapheresis. What the study reported, not specific to this receptor: Across several donors, roughly 5.4% of naive CD4, approximately 4% of naive CD8, about 2.3% of memory CD4, and approximately 0.4% of memory CD8 clonotypes were shared. Larger estimated clonotype richness was generally found for naive subsets than for memory subsets. Clonotypes shared by all four sorted-subset donors showed higher generation probabilities than non-shared clonotypes. Rarefaction of sorted-subset datasets indicated incomplete sequencing despite the large sequencing depth. The small number of donors limited the genetic and exposure-history diversity represented. Sampling was restricted to blood, and TCR repertoires in tissues likely differ from the TCR repertoires found in blood. Pairwise subsampling led to the expectation that sequencing depth would affect the degree of clonotype sharing among donors.

Using the deep immunoSEQ assay, multiplex PCR amplified TCR CDR3 regions from genomic DNA. Genomic DNA extracted from each cell subset was distributed evenly over all wells of several immunoSEQ 96-well plates, and each plate served as one replicate. For sorted subsets, around 200 ng genomic DNA, equal to tens of thousands of T cell genomes, was loaded into each replicate PCR. Purified libraries were measured with a Qubit 3.0 fluorometer, size-checked on a Bioanalyzer 2100, and measured again with the KAPA Library Quantification kit. Every immunoSEQ 96-well plate was sequenced on a separate single-read 150-cycle Illumina NextSeq 550 flow cell. For the original study's pipeline: Because the immunoSEQ output included only junctional sequences and no quality scores, the filtering could not be the same as the filtering used for full-length reads. Sequences were annotated with PyIR, a Python wrapper for IgBLAST v1.9, using IMGT germline references to assign V/J genes and CDR3. Any read was removed if the V/J assignment was weak (E-value above 1e-6), the CDR3 was missing, or the read contained stop codons, out-of-frame junctions, or ambiguous translated residues. V3J clonotypes were defined as sequences sharing the same inferred V gene, J gene, and CDR3 amino acid sequence. Percentage overlap between repertoires was computed as shared unique clonotypes divided by the size of the smaller repertoire. RTK rarefaction, the Chao1 estimator, and Recon v2.1 estimates of unobserved clonotypes were used to assess repertoire richness. Generation probabilities for all TCRbeta clonotypes obtained by the gDNA method from four donors were computed using OLGA. This is the immuneACCESS table as TCRdb keeps it, with only in-frame sequences that have V and J called. A part of the clones is gone; compared with another copy, unresolved V genes explain less than half, and the rest is unexplained. V and J calls and clone size are as listed in that table; D and trimming were resolved from the DNA. For this sample there are about 1.1 million clones; 60% to 85% appear just once. About 0.89% of the sample is held by the ten biggest clonotypes.

Healthy HIV-negative adults with no recently reported acute infections or vaccinations were included as donors. Every donor was a Caucasian adult residing in Nashville, Tennessee, USA. CD4+ T cells were enriched by magnetic negative selection, after which naive cells were positively selected on CD45RA and the negative fraction was taken as the memory subset. Blood was collected by leukapheresis, and PBMCs were isolated by Ficoll-Histopaque density gradient centrifugation and then cryopreserved in liquid nitrogen vapor phase. Purity and quantity of every magnetically sorted T cell population were checked by analytical flow cytometry. From each sorted fraction, genomic DNA was isolated and quantified by UV absorbance on a Nanodrop 2000c. Measured from the cysteine to the phenylalanine, the CDR3 is 13 residues long. Only the CDR3 region is kept as DNA, spanning 39 bases read in frame from base 1. As encoded in the germline V gene (reference sequence), CDR1 is SGHNT while CDR2 is YYREEE.

The specimen was memory CD4+ T cells from PBMCs. The cell subset or site label of this sample denotes: CD45RA-negative fraction. The sequence derives from a man between 18 and 29 years old in good health. Some clones in this sample may be carry-over from other donors' samples. The chain was built from TRBV5-4 and TRBJ1-1; the D gene is perhaps TRBD1, on 5 matching bases. The DNA sequence is as follows: TGTACCAGCAGCTTGGGCAGGGCTCCTGGAGCTTTCTTT. This codes for CTSSLGRAPGAFF.